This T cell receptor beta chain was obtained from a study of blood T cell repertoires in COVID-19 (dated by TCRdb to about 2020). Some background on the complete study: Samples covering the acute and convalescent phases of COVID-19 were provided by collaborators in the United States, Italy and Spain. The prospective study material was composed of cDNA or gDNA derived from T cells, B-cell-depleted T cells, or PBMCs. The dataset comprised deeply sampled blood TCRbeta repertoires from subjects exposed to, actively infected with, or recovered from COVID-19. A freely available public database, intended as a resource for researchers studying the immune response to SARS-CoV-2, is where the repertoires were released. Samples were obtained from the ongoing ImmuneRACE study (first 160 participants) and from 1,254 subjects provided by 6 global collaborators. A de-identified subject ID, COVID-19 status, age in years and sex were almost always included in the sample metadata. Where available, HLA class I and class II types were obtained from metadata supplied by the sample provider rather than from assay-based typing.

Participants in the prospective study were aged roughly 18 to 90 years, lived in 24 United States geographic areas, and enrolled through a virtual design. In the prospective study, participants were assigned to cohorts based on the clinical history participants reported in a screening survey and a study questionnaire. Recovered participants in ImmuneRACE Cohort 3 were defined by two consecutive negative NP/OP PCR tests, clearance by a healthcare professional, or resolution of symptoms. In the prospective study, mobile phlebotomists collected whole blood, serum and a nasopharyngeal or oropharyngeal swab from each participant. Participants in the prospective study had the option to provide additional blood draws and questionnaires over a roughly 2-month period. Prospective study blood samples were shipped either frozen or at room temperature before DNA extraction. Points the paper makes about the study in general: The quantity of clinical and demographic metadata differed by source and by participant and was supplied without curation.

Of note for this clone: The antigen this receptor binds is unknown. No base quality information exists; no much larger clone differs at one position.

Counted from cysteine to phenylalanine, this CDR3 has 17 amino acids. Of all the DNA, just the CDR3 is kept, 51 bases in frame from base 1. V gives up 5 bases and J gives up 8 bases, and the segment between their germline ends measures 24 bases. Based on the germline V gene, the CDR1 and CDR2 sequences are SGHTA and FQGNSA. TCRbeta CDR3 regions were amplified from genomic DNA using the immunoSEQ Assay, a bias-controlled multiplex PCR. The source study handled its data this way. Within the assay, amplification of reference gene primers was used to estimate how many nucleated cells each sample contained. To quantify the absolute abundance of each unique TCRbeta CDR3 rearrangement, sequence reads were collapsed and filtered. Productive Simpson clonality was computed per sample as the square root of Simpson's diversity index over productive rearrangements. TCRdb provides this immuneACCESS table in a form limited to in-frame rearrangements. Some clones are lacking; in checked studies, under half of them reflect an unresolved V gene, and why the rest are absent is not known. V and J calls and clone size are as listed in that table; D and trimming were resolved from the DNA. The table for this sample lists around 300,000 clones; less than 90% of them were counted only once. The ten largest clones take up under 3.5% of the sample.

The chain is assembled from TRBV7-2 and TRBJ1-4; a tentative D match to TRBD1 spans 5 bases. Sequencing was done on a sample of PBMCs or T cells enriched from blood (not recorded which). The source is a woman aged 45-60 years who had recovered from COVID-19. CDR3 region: CASSANSLRGRDEKLFF. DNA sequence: TGTGCCAGCAGCGCGAACTCCCTCCGGGGGAGGGACGAAAAACTGTTTTTT.